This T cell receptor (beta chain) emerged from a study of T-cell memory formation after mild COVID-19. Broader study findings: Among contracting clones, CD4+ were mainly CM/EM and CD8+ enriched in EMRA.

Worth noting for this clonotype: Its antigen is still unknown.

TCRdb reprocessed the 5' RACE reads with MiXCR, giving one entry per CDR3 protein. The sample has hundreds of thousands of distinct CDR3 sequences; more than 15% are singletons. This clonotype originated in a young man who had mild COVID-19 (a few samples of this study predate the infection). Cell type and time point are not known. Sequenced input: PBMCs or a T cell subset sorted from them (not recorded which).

The CDR3 region is CASSYTQGRGAFRNSPLHF. As DNA, the CDR3 is TGTGCCAGCAGTTATACACAGGGGAGGGGAGCCTTTCGGAATTCACCCCTCCACTTT. This chain connects TRBV6-2 or TRBV6-3 to TRBJ1-6, with 7 bases aligning to TRBD1. There are 19 residues in the CDR3. V trimming: 3 bases; J trimming: 7 bases; junction bases outside the gene matches: 18. Germline lookup yields CDR1 MNHEY and CDR2 SVGEGT.